These T cell receptor beta chains were read from a single sample in a study of T cell responses to AZD1222 COVID-19 vaccine. Some clones are missing from TCRdb's copy, which holds only in-frame ones; the method was immunoSEQ multiplex PCR. The repertoire holds 200,000 to 300,000 clones, with 85% to 95% as singletons. The starting material was peripheral blood, obtained on day 0 of AZD1222 vaccination. These receptors all stem from an adult in good health. The CDR3 runs from the conserved cysteine through the conserved F or W. Each record gives: CDR3 protein, CDR3 DNA, V gene, J gene, clone size, CDR3 length, D gene. A D gene is named only where the DNA matches it firmly. The size field is filled for only some rows; it gives once, few, many or a size class.

CDR3aa: CASSSYRTYEQYF
CDR3nt: TGTGCCAGCAGCTCGTATAGAACCTACGAGCAGTACTTC
v_gene: TRBV11-3
j_gene: TRBJ2-7
abundance: .
len: 13
d_gene: .

CDR3aa: CASSPRTSGSYEQYF
CDR3nt: TGCGCCAGCAGCCCCCGGACTAGCGGCTCCTACGAGCAGTACTTC
v_gene: TRBV5-1
j_gene: TRBJ2-7
abundance: .
len: 15
d_gene: TRBD2

CDR3aa: CASSLDRVYGYTF
CDR3nt: TGTGCCAGCAGCCTAGACAGGGTCTATGGCTACACCTTC
v_gene: TRBV12-3/TRBV12-4
j_gene: TRBJ1-2
abundance: .
len: 13
d_gene: TRBD1

CDR3aa: CATSRTPTVAYEQYF
CDR3nt: TGTGCCACCAGCAGAACCCCGACAGTAGCCTACGAGCAGTACTTC
v_gene: TRBV15
j_gene: TRBJ2-7
abundance: once
len: 15
d_gene: .

CDR3aa: CASSKREGTGEQYF
CDR3nt: TGTGCCAGCAGCAAAAGAGAGGGCACGGGCGAGCAGTACTTC
v_gene: TRBV21-1
j_gene: TRBJ2-7
abundance: .
len: 14
d_gene: .

CDR3aa: CATSDGFAKNIQYF
CDR3nt: TGTGCCACCAGTGATGGATTCGCCAAAAACATTCAGTACTTC
v_gene: TRBV24-1
j_gene: TRBJ2-4
abundance: .
len: 14
d_gene: .

CDR3aa: CASSLSGGSEYEQFF
CDR3nt: TGCGCCAGCAGCTTGAGCGGGGGTTCGGAGTATGAGCAGTTCTTC
v_gene: TRBV5-1
j_gene: TRBJ2-1
abundance: .
len: 15
d_gene: TRBD2

CDR3aa: CASFPRGAGAFF
CDR3nt: TGTGCCAGCTTTCCCCGGGGGGCCGGCGCTTTCTTT
v_gene: TRBV28
j_gene: TRBJ1-1
abundance: .
len: 12
d_gene: .

CDR3aa: CASSSTGERGSTDTQYF
CDR3nt: TGCGCCAGCAGCTCCACGGGGGAGAGGGGGTCCACAGATACGCAGTATTTT
v_gene: TRBV5-1
j_gene: TRBJ2-3
abundance: .
len: 17
d_gene: .

CDR3aa: CASSYRDQPLGNEQFF
CDR3nt: TGTGCCAGCAGTTACCGGGACCAGCCCCTGGGCAATGAGCAGTTCTTC
v_gene: TRBV2
j_gene: TRBJ2-1
abundance: .
len: 16
d_gene: .

CDR3aa: CASSVEGTGELFF
CDR3nt: TGTGCCAGCAGCGTAGAAGGGACCGGGGAGCTGTTTTTT
v_gene: TRBV9
j_gene: TRBJ2-2
abundance: .
len: 13
d_gene: .

CDR3aa: CASSLSAASEAFF
CDR3nt: TGTGCCAGCAGCTTATCGGCGGCCTCTGAAGCTTTCTTT
v_gene: TRBV7-9
j_gene: TRBJ1-1
abundance: .
len: 13
d_gene: .

CDR3aa: CASSPWGGEGTEAFF
CDR3nt: TGCGCCAGCAGCCCTTGGGGGGGAGAGGGGACTGAAGCTTTCTTT
v_gene: TRBV5-1
j_gene: TRBJ1-1
abundance: .
len: 15
d_gene: .

CDR3aa: CASSLDLWGDTQYF
CDR3nt: TGTGCCAGCAGCTTAGACTTGTGGGGAGATACGCAGTATTTT
v_gene: TRBV11-2
j_gene: TRBJ2-3
abundance: .
len: 14
d_gene: .

CDR3aa: CASSRTAVYEQYF
CDR3nt: TGTGCCAGCAGCCGAACAGCGGTCTACGAGCAGTACTTC
v_gene: TRBV3-1/TRBV3-2
j_gene: TRBJ2-7
abundance: .
len: 13
d_gene: .

CDR3aa: CASSYGQGGSPLHF
CDR3nt: TGTGCCAGCAGTTACGGACAGGGGGGTTCACCCCTCCACTTT
v_gene: TRBV6-5
j_gene: TRBJ1-6
abundance: .
len: 14
d_gene: TRBD1

CDR3aa: CASSFIQGGKIELFF
CDR3nt: TGTGCCAGCAGCTTTATACAGGGAGGAAAGATAGAACTGTTTTTT
v_gene: TRBV7-2
j_gene: TRBJ1-4
abundance: .
len: 15
d_gene: .